Listed here are 17 T cell receptor beta chains from one sample, sequenced in a study of cytomegalovirus exposure and HLA in healthy donors. It was with 60 Vbeta and 13 Jbeta primers that the PCR ran. Sequencing was performed with immunoSEQ multiplex PCR; in TCRdb, only in-frame clones are kept and a portion is missing. The sample carries around 50,000 clones, 70% to 85% recorded once. The sequenced sample consisted of PBMCs. Every receptor here comes from a man aged 35 to 55 in good health and CMV-seronegative.

The V call is TRBV30, the J call TRBJ2-3; D perhaps matches TRBD1 (6 bases). The CDR3 extends over 15 amino acids. The V and J ends lost 3 bases and 6 bases respectively, with 19 bases between them. Looked up from germline, CDR1 is GTSNPN and CDR2 is SVGIG (reference sequence). The CDR3 DNA sequence: TGTGCCTGGAGAACGCCACCGGGACACCGGGATACGCAGTATTTT. This translates into CAWRTPPGHRDTQYF.

This clone was detected only once. J is TRBJ1-4 and V is TRBV5-1, with D unclear. This CDR3 comprises 14 residues. CDR1 is SGHRS, CDR2 YFSETQ, per germline. The V and J ends lost 0 bases and 2 bases respectively, with 5 bases between them. CDR3 sequence (DNA): TGCGCCAGCAGCTTGGACGGGACTAATGAAAAACTGTTTTTT. Translated, it gives CASSLDGTNEKLFF. The full variable domain, its missing parts supplied by reference TRBV5-1 and TRBJ1-4, is KAGVTQTPRYLIKTRGQQVTLSCSPISGHRSVSWYQQTPGQGLQFLFEYFSETQRNKGNFPGRFSGRQFSNSRSEMNVSTLELGDSALYLCASSLDGTNEKLFFGSGTQLSVL.

The chain has TRBV7-2 and TRBJ2-5; tentatively, D is TRBD2 (5 bases). The ends were cut back, 5 bases at V and 2 bases at J, with 6 bases in the middle. The germline CDR1 and CDR2 sequences are SGHTA and FQGNSA. The CDR3 extends over 12 amino acids. The CDR3 coding sequence is TGTGCCAGCAGCCGGGAACAAGAGACCCAGTACTTC. It yields the protein CASSREQETQYF.

This rearrangement joins TRBV27 to TRBJ2-5; 8 bases fit TRBD2. The V and J ends lost 2 bases and 4 bases, in that order; junction bases with no gene match: 9. Germline CDR1 reads MNHEY; CDR2 reads SMNVEV (reference sequence). This CDR3 is 16 amino acids long. The DNA of the CDR3 is TGTGCCAGCAGTTTACTGGGCGTTAGCGGGGTAGAGACCCAGTACTTC. This codes for CASSLLGVSGVETQYF.

This clone was counted only a few times. This rearrangement joins TRBV5-6 to TRBJ1-1; 10 bases match TRBD1. CDR3 size: 15 residues. V was clipped by 3 bases and J by 1 base; unmatched bases: 3. Germline V CDR1 and CDR2: SGHDT, YYEEEE. CDR3 in amino acids: CASSSGQGKNTEAFF. In DNA, the CDR3 is TGTGCCAGCAGCTCGGGACAGGGGAAGAACACTGAAGCTTTCTTT.

The chain carries TRBV14 and TRBJ2-7, with TRBD1 as a possible D gene (5 bases). V dropped 1 base and J dropped 7 bases, with 8 bases sitting between them. CDR1 and CDR2 from the germline V gene are SGHDN and FVKESK. The CDR3 contains 12 residues. Written as DNA, the CDR3 is TGTGCCAGCAGCCAAGGGGGCAGGGAGCAGTACTTC. Translation gives CASSQGGREQYF.

This clone was picked up one time. The J gene is TRBJ1-5, the V gene TRBV19; possible D gene TRBD1, 5 bases. The germline V gene has CDR1 LNHDA and CDR2 SQIVND (reference sequence). The ends were cut back, 5 bases at V and 5 bases at J, with 19 bases in the middle. The CDR3 is 16 amino acids. CDR3: CASSAGGRGEYQPQHF. CDR3 sequence (DNA): TGTGCCAGTAGTGCTGGGGGACGGGGGGAGTATCAGCCCCAGCATTTT.

This chain joins TRBV7-2 and TRBJ2-3, with 9 nucleotides matching TRBD2. With V trimmed by 5 bases and J by 2 bases, 5 bases remained unmatched. Germline V gene lookup returns CDR1 SGHTA and CDR2 FQGNSA. The length of the CDR3 is 15 residues. The CDR3 loop reads CASSQSGGHTDTQYF. CDR3 bases: TGTGCCAGCAGCCAAAGCGGGGGGCACACAGATACGCAGTATTTT.

The chain uses TRBV4-1 and TRBJ1-4; tentatively, D is TRBD1 (5 bases). V lost 4 bases, J lost 5 bases, and 14 bases lay in between. This CDR3 has 15 residues. The germline V gene encodes CDR1 MGHRA and CDR2 YSYEKL. Here the CDR3 reads CASSPSRDWNEKLFF. The CDR3 nucleotides read TGCGCCAGCAGCCCTAGCCGGGACTGGAATGAAAAACTGTTTTTT.

This clone was picked up a small number of times. The chain employs TRBV2 and TRBJ1-4; D ambiguous. Deletions cut 7 bases from V and 0 bases from J, with 9 bases between. The germline V gene has CDR1 SNHLY and CDR2 FYNNEI. The CDR3 has 14 amino acids. CDR3 DNA: TGTGCCAGCAACAGTGCCGCAACTAATGAAAAACTGTTTTTT. Protein sequence: CASNSAATNEKLFF.

CDR3 sequence (DNA): TGTGCCTGGAGTGCCACGACGGGAGTAACTGAAGCTTTCTTT. Its protein product is CAWSATTGVTEAFF. The chain uses TRBV30 and TRBJ1-1, with D unresolved. The germline V and J ends were trimmed by 1 base and 5 bases, with 14 bases remaining between them. The CDR3 loop spans 14 amino acids. The germline CDR1 and CDR2 sequences are GTSNPN and SVGIG (reference sequence).

This chain connects TRBV5-1 to TRBJ2-7; perhaps TRBD1 as D (5 bases). The CDR3 totals 14 residues. CDR1 and CDR2 (germline): SGHRS, YFSETQ. V lost 4 bases, J lost 0 bases, and 11 bases lay in between. The chain's CDR3 is CASSRQTSSYEQYF. DNA of the CDR3: TGCGCCAGCAGCCGACAGACGAGCTCCTACGAGCAGTACTTC.

The chain uses TRBV9 and TRBJ2-2; D perhaps matches TRBD1 (5 bases). This CDR3 comprises 15 residues. Per germline, CDR1 SGDLS and CDR2 YYNGEE. V dropped 0 bases and J dropped 2 bases, with 8 bases sitting between them. CDR3: CASSVVGDNTGELFF. CDR3 nucleotide sequence: TGTGCCAGCAGCGTAGTAGGGGATAACACCGGGGAGCTGTTTTTT.

This chain connects TRBV6-1 to TRBJ1-1; D is uncertain. V lost 4 bases and J lost 1, with 16 bases in between. The CDR3 covers 16 residues. The germline CDR1 and CDR2 sequences are MNHNS and SASEGT. CDR3 sequence reads: CASSVGATMRNTEAFF. CDR3 coding DNA: TGTGCCAGCAGTGTAGGAGCTACCATGAGGAACACTGAAGCTTTCTTT.

The rearrangement links TRBV5-1 to TRBJ1-1; 7 bases are a match to TRBD1. The V gene's germline CDR1 is SGHRS and CDR2 YFSETQ. This CDR3 contains 16 residues. Trimming removed 2 bases from V and 0 bases from J; junction bases left unmatched: 7. The CDR3 is CASSLAAGQMNTEAFF. The CDR3 DNA reads as TGCGCCAGCAGCTTAGCCGCGGGACAGATGAACACTGAAGCTTTCTTT.

This chain joins TRBV11-3 and TRBJ1-1; unclear D gene. CDR1 and CDR2 from the germline V gene are SGHNT and YENEEA. With 1 base removed from V and 6 bases from J, the gap between germline ends came to 9 bases. The CDR3 consists of 13 residues. The CDR3 DNA follows: TGTGCCAGCAGCTTAGTCGCCAGCGCTGAAGCTTTCTTT. Its translation is CASSLVASAEAFF.

The genes are TRBV7-9 and TRBJ1-5; 9 nucleotides agree with TRBD1. The trim removed 5 bases at V and 8 bases at J, leaving 4 bases unmatched. This CDR3 has 13 residues. Germline V lookup: CDR1 SEHNR, CDR2 FQNEAQ (reference sequence). The CDR3 nucleotides are TGTGCCAGCAGCCGACGGGACAGGGAGCCCCAGCATTTT. Its protein product is CASSRRDREPQHF.